Listed below are T cell receptor beta chains from one sample, sequenced in a study of human T cells and chemical hapten exposure. Via MiXCR, TCRdb re-called the RACE reads, giving one row per CDR3 protein. The repertoire has roughly 180,000 distinct CDR3 sequences, 20% to 25% of them found once; the top ten carry approximately 6.4%. Source: whole blood, taken in connection with sensitization to the hapten diphenylcyclopropenone (DPC). The receptors stem from a woman in her 50s with alopecia areata. Some clones in this sample may be carry-over from other donors' samples. CDR3s include the opening cysteine and the closing phenylalanine or tryptophan. A D gene is named only where the DNA matches it firmly. Size tells how often a clone was seen (once, few, many) or the class of an expanded clone, and some rows leave it out.

d_gene	v_gene	j_gene	abundance	CDR3nt	CDR3aa
TRBD2	TRBV2	TRBJ2-2	NA	TGTGCCAGCAGTGCCCTAGCGGGAGCCCTTTCGACCGGGGAGCTGTTTTTT	CASSALAGALSTGELFF
NA	TRBV24-1	TRBJ2-2	NA	TGTGCCACCAGTGATTTGCTCAGGGCCAGGAGCGGGGAGCTGTTTTTT	CATSDLLRARSGELFF
NA	TRBV5-1	TRBJ1-4	few	TGCGCCAGCCAACAGGGCACTAATGAAAAACTGTTTTTT	CASQQGTNEKLFF
NA	TRBV3-1	TRBJ2-5	NA	TGTGCCAGCAGCCATACCCAGACCCAGTACTTC	CASSHTQTQYF
NA	TRBV5-6	TRBJ2-2	few	TGTGCCAGCAGCTTTCAGGGTCCGAACACCGGGGAGCTGTTTTTT	CASSFQGPNTGELFF
TRBD1	TRBV29-1	TRBJ2-6	few	TGCAGCGTTGGGAACCGGGACAGCATCTCTGGGGCCAACGTCCTGACTTTC	CSVGNRDSISGANVLTF
NA	TRBV6-6	TRBJ2-7	NA	TGTGCCAGCAGTTACACTGCACCCTACGAGCAGTACTTC	CASSYTAPYEQYF
NA	TRBV20-1	TRBJ1-1	few	TGCAGTGCTTCTGACAGGTTGGGAACTGAAGCTTTCTTT	CSASDRLGTEAFF
NA	TRBV12-3/TRBV12-4	TRBJ2-4	NA	TGTGCCAGCAGTTATATCAAAAACATTCAGTACTTC	CASSYIKNIQYF
NA	TRBV29-1	TRBJ2-4	few	TGCAGCGTTGAAGCTACTAGAGCCAAAAACATTCAGTACTTC	CSVEATRAKNIQYF
TRBD1	TRBV18	TRBJ2-7	NA	TGTGCCAGCTCACCACCGGCTAGGACAGGGAACGAGCAGTACTTC	CASSPPARTGNEQYF
TRBD1	TRBV2	TRBJ2-3	few	TGTGCCAGCAGTGATTGGGGACAGTCTCTCACAGATACGCAGTATTTT	CASSDWGQSLTDTQYF
TRBD1	TRBV29-1	TRBJ2-7	NA	TGCAGCGTGACACCCGGGACAGGGGCCTACGAGCAGTACTTC	CSVTPGTGAYEQYF
NA	TRBV19	TRBJ2-5	NA	TGTGCCAGTAGTCTCAGGACAGCCCAAGGGACCCAGTACTTC	CASSLRTAQGTQYF
NA	TRBV7-2	TRBJ2-1	few	TGTGCCAGCAGCTTAGAACCGGGACTCAAGCAGTTCTTC	CASSLEPGLKQFF
TRBD1	TRBV6-5	TRBJ2-7	few	TGTGCCAGCACCAACAGGGGGGACTACGAGCAGTACTTC	CASTNRGDYEQYF
NA	TRBV20-1	TRBJ2-1	once	TGCAGTGCTGTCCCGCCTAGCGCGAGCTCCTACAATGAGCAGTTCTTC	CSAVPPSASSYNEQFF
NA	TRBV29-1	TRBJ1-4	NA	TGCAGCGTTGAGGGAGGGCCTGGAACTAATGAAAAACTGTTTTTT	CSVEGGPGTNEKLFF
NA	TRBV4-2	TRBJ2-5	NA	TGTGCCAGCAGCCAAGACCTAGAACAGACCCAGTACTTC	CASSQDLEQTQYF
TRBD1	TRBV6-1	TRBJ1-5	many	TGTGCCAGCAATACAGGGGGGGGAATCAATCAGCCCCAGCATTTT	CASNTGGGINQPQHF
NA	TRBV29-1	TRBJ2-1	NA	TGCAGCGCGTCTGGGGGCTCCTACAATGAGCAGTTCTTC	CSASGGSYNEQFF
NA	TRBV6-2/TRBV6-3	TRBJ2-1	NA	TGTGCCAGCAGCCTGGTCGTAGCCAATGAGCAGTTCTTC	CASSLVVANEQFF
TRBD1	TRBV15	TRBJ1-1	few	TGTGCCACCAGCAGAGATCCGGGATGGACAGGGAACACTGAAGCTTTCTTT	CATSRDPGWTGNTEAFF
NA	TRBV5-5	TRBJ1-1	few	TGTGCCAGCACCCAGGAGGGGGGCCTGAACACTGAAGCTTTCTTT	CASTQEGGLNTEAFF
NA	TRBV5-1	TRBJ2-2	few	TGCGCCAGCAGCTTCATTACAGGCGGGAACACCGGGGAGCTGTTTTTT	CASSFITGGNTGELFF
NA	TRBV29-1	TRBJ2-1	few	TGCAGCGGTACGAGGACTTTTAACAATGAGCAGTTCTTC	CSGTRTFNNEQFF